Listed here are 28 T cell receptor beta chains from one sample, sequenced in a study of cytomegalovirus exposure and HLA in healthy donors (dated by TCRdb to the late 2010s). Receptor amplification or capture employed the immunoSEQ multiplex PCR assay. For the multiplex PCR, a mixture combining 60 forward primers for TCR Vbeta segments and 13 reverse primers for TCR Jbeta segments was used. Not all clones reach the TCRdb copy of this immuneACCESS table, which keeps in-frame sequences only. Checked studies attribute under half of the gap to unresolved V genes and leave the rest unexplained. The sample table holds approximately 170,000 clones, of which approximately 65% were seen once. The ten largest clonotypes hold 2.5% to 3% of the sample. Source material: PBMCs. Source of these receptors: a man in his forties in good health and CMV-seronegative.

The chain is built from TRBV5-4 and TRBJ2-7, with 8 positions matching TRBD1. V lost 4 bases and J lost 0; bases outside the gene matches: 6. Germline values: CDR1 SGHNT, CDR2 YYREEE (reference sequence). The CDR3 has 15 amino acids. The CDR3 here is CASSAGQAISYEQYF. Written as DNA, the CDR3 is TGTGCCAGCAGCGCGGGACAGGCGATCTCCTACGAGCAGTACTTC.

Of note for this clone: The germline gene is not matched at one end of the junction; a read error may be the cause. In DNA form, the CDR3 reads TGTTCCAGCAGCACCTTGGACAGGAACACCGGGGAGCTGTTTTTT. This translates into CSSSTLDRNTGELFF. The J gene is TRBJ2-2, the V gene TRBV7-9; possibly TRBD1 for D (6 bases). Per germline, CDR1 SEHNR and CDR2 FQNEAQ (reference sequence). CDR3 size: 15 residues.

This clone was detected a few times. The conserved phenylalanine or tryptophan is not found at the CDR3 terminus, so this likely reflects a read error. Because the CDR3's place on the DNA is in doubt, the DNA is left out and the CDR3 is given as listed by TCRdb. J is TRBJ1-1 and V is TRBV6-1. The CDR3 totals 10 residues, both ends included. Per the germline V gene, CDR1 is MNHNS and CDR2 is SASEGT. The CDR3: CASSEAAEVL.

This sequence joins TRBV4-1 and TRBJ2-2; the D gene is possibly TRBD2 (5 bases). CDR1 is MGHRA, CDR2 YSYEKL, per germline. The CDR3 runs to 14 residues. V lost 0 bases to trimming and J lost 8 bases, with 10 bases between them. The CDR3 sequence is CASSQDYRGGELFF. CDR3 nucleotide sequence: TGCGCCAGCAGCCAAGATTACCGAGGGGGGGAGCTGTTTTTT.

The sample holds a few counts of this clone. The chain is built from TRBV4-1 and TRBJ2-3; the D gene is possibly TRBD2 (5 bases). The germline V and J ends were trimmed by 5 bases and 2 bases, with 11 bases remaining between them. Per germline, CDR1 MGHRA and CDR2 YSYEKL. The CDR3 has 14 residues. The CDR3 here is CASSFRDFTDTQYF. The CDR3 DNA reads as TGCGCCAGCAGCTTCCGGGATTTCACAGATACGCAGTATTTT.

CDR3 sequence: CASSSPQGAGEQYF. CDR3 DNA sequence: TGTGCCAGCAGTTCCCCCCAGGGGGCGGGCGAGCAGTACTTC. The V call is TRBV28, the J call TRBJ2-7; 8 bases match TRBD1. The CDR3 loop spans 14 amino acids. The V segment lost 4 bases and the J segment 6 bases; nucleotides outside the gene matches: 8. Germline values: CDR1 MDHEN, CDR2 SYDVKM.

The count of this clone is one. The chain has TRBV2 and TRBJ2-3; tentative D call: TRBD2 (6 bases). CDR1 and CDR2 (germline): SNHLY, FYNNEI. Trimming stripped 2 bases from V and 0 bases from J, with 9 bases between. CDR3 length: 15 amino acids. CDR3 protein: CASSESGVSTDTQYF. CDR3 coding DNA: TGTGCCAGCAGTGAATCGGGAGTAAGCACAGATACGCAGTATTTT.

This clone occurred a few times. The chain carries TRBV10-3 and TRBJ1-2; no reliable D call. V was shortened by 3 bases and J by 1 base, with 9 bases between the two germline ends. The CDR3 has 14 amino acids. Germline CDR1 ENHRY, CDR2 SYGVKD. CDR3 amino acids: CAISDLQDNYGYTF. The CDR3 nucleotides read TGTGCCATCAGTGACCTGCAGGATAACTATGGCTACACCTTC.

The V gene is TRBV27, the J gene TRBJ2-3, with 7 bases fitting TRBD1. The ends lost 6 bases at V and 4 bases at J; junction bases unmatched: 28. This CDR3 region has 21 residues. In germline, CDR1 is MNHEY, CDR2 SMNVEV (reference sequence). This CDR3 reads CASRRDRSRYRHGDISDTQYF. The CDR3 DNA reads as TGTGCCAGCAGGAGGGACAGATCCCGATACCGACACGGGGATATCTCAGATACGCAGTATTTT.

The chain joins TRBV7-9 to TRBJ2-7; D remains ambiguous. The CDR3 extends over 14 amino acids. The germline CDR1 and CDR2 sequences are SEHNR and FQNEAQ (reference sequence). V was shortened by 1 base and J by 0 bases, with 7 bases between the two germline ends. The CDR3 is CASSLDSYSYEQYF. The CDR3 DNA follows: TGTGCCAGCAGCTTAGACTCCTACTCCTACGAGCAGTACTTC.

The chain carries TRBV18 and TRBJ2-3, with TRBD1 matching over 7 bases. V was pared by 1 base and J by 3 bases, with 4 bases of the junction left unmatched. From germline, CDR1 is KGHSH and CDR2 LQKENI. This CDR3 comprises 15 residues. CDR3 coding DNA: TGTGCCAGCTCACCACAAACAGGGGAAACAGATACGCAGTATTTT. This gives the protein CASSPQTGETDTQYF.

The genes are TRBV27 and TRBJ1-1, with unresolved D. The V and J ends lost 6 bases and 0 bases respectively, with 8 bases between them. The germline V gene encodes CDR1 MNHEY and CDR2 SMNVEV (reference sequence). The CDR3 is 13 amino acids. The CDR3 sequence is CASRQDLNTEAFF. The CDR3 DNA follows: TGTGCCAGCAGGCAAGACTTGAACACTGAAGCTTTCTTT.

The rearrangement links TRBV11-3 to TRBJ1-1, with D possibly TRBD1 on 5 matching bases. CDR3 length equals 13 residues. Germline V gives CDR1 SGHNT, CDR2 YENEEA. V lost 8 bases, J lost 0 bases, and 10 bases lay in between. The CDR3 nucleotides are TGTGCCAGCTCAGGGTCGATGAACACTGAAGCTTTCTTT. Amino acid sequence: CASSGSMNTEAFF. Full variable domain (rest looked up from reference TRBV11-3 and TRBJ1-1): EAGVVQSPRYKIIEKKQPVAFWCNPISGHNTLYWYLQNLGQGPELLIRYENEEAVDDSQLPKDRFSAERLKGVDSTLKIQPAELGDSAVYLCASSGSMNTEAFFGQGTRLTVV.

A few counts support this clone. The chain couples TRBV28 to TRBJ1-5, with 8 bases aligning to TRBD1. The CDR3 length is 14 residues. Germline CDR1 is MDHEN and CDR2 is SYDVKM. Germline trimming cut 6 bases from V and 6 bases from J; bases unmatched to any gene: 7. The CDR3 loop reads CASRLQGVVQPQHF. The DNA for the CDR3 is TGTGCCAGCAGATTACAGGGGGTTGTTCAGCCCCAGCATTTT.

The chain couples TRBV7-8 to TRBJ2-5, with unresolved D. CDR3 length: 13 amino acids. Trimming pared 3 bases from V and 2 bases from J, leaving 7 bases between. Germline V gene lookup returns CDR1 SGHVS and CDR2 FQNEAQ. CDR3 region: CASSFSNQETQYF. Here the CDR3 DNA reads TGTGCCAGCAGCTTTAGTAATCAAGAGACCCAGTACTTC.

This chain connects TRBV7-2 to TRBJ2-7; the match to TRBD2 covers 7 bases. CDR1 is SGHTA, CDR2 FQGNSA, per germline. J gave up 6 bases and V 1 base, and 12 bases lay outside the gene matches. CDR3 length equals 16 residues. This CDR3 reads CASSLEASGTLGEQYF. CDR3 coding DNA: TGTGCCAGCAGCTTAGAGGCTAGCGGTACCCTAGGCGAGCAGTACTTC.

In this sample, this clone turned up a few times. J is TRBJ2-5 and V is TRBV9; maybe TRBD1 (7 bases). V gave up 6 bases and J gave up 5 bases, with 20 bases separating them. The CDR3 totals 15 residues. From germline, CDR1 is SGDLS and CDR2 YYNGEE. Here the CDR3 reads CASTTSGGLVETQYF. The CDR3, as DNA: TGTGCCAGCACCACATCAGGGGGACTGGTGGAGACCCAGTACTTC. The variable domain in full, completed from reference TRBV9 and TRBJ2-5, reads DSGVTQTPKHLITATGQRVTLRCSPRSGDLSVYWYQQSLDQGLQFLIQYYNGEERAKGNILERFSAQQFPDLHSELNLSSLELGDSALYFCASTTSGGLVETQYFGPGTRLLVL.

In this sample, this clone turned up once. The J gene is TRBJ2-5, the V gene TRBV5-4; 8 bases match TRBD2. The CDR3 totals 15 residues. In germline, CDR1 is SGHNT, CDR2 YYREEE (reference sequence). V was clipped by 0 bases and J by 3 bases; unmatched bases: 4. This CDR3 is CASSLVIAGKETQYF. The CDR3 DNA follows: TGTGCCAGCAGCTTGGTGATAGCGGGAAAAGAGACCCAGTACTTC.

The genes are TRBV29-1 and TRBJ2-2, with 13 nucleotides matching TRBD2. The CDR3 is 15 amino acids. The V segment lost 6 bases and the J segment 9 bases; nucleotides outside the gene matches: 10. CDR1 is SQVTM, CDR2 ANQGSEA, per germline. The DNA for the CDR3 is TGCAGCGTGAGCACTAGCGGGGGGGGTGACAGGGAGCTGTTTTTT. It specifies CSVSTSGGGDRELFF.

This chain connects TRBV19 to TRBJ1-2, with D perhaps matching TRBD1 (6 bases). CDR3 length equals 14 residues. The germline V gene has CDR1 LNHDA and CDR2 SQIVND (reference sequence). V was shortened by 5 bases and J by 8 bases, with 18 bases between the two germline ends. CDR3 nucleotide sequence: TGTGCCAGTAGTCCCCAAGGACGGGGGGCAGGCTACACCTTC. Amino acids: CASSPQGRGAGYTF.

The chain uses TRBV6-6 and TRBJ2-5, with 9 bases aligning to TRBD1. The J call is in doubt because the DNA end fits TRBJ2-7 better. This CDR3 has 12 amino acids. Germline CDR1 reads MNHNY; CDR2 reads SVGAGI (reference sequence). The CDR3 spells CACSGQGYEQYF. DNA for the CDR3: TGTGCCTGCTCGGGACAGGGCTACGAGCAGTACTTC.

The chain combines TRBV6-6 with TRBJ1-4; possible D gene TRBD1, 6 bases. Per germline, CDR1 MNHNY and CDR2 SVGAGI (reference sequence). The ends were cut back, 2 bases at V and 7 bases at J, with 11 bases in the middle. The CDR3 has 14 amino acids. The CDR3 loop is CASSYGGGGEKLFF. CDR3 nucleotide sequence: TGTGCCAGCAGTTACGGGGGCGGCGGTGAAAAACTGTTTTTT.

The chain is built from TRBV5-4 and TRBJ2-1; 11 positions match TRBD2. Germline loops: CDR1 SGHNT, CDR2 YYREEE (reference sequence). V lost 0 bases and J lost 5; bases outside the gene matches: 1. This CDR3 comprises 15 residues. CDR3 sequence (DNA): TGTGCCAGCAGCTTGGGTAGCGGGAGGGACAATGAGCAGTTCTTC. Its translation is CASSLGSGRDNEQFF.

This clone appeared once. The chain is built from TRBV10-3 and TRBJ1-4; 7 bases fit TRBD1. Germline assignment: CDR1 ENHRY and CDR2 SYGVKD. The V gene end was trimmed by 3 bases and the J gene end by 6 bases; junction bases not matched to a gene: 4. This CDR3 has 14 amino acids. The CDR3 spells CAISDGQGDEKLFF. CDR3 nucleotides: TGTGCCATCAGTGATGGGCAGGGGGATGAAAAACTGTTTTTT.

This chain uses TRBV10-3 with TRBJ2-3, with 8 bases that match TRBD2. This CDR3 spans 16 amino acids. V was clipped by 0 bases and J by 4 bases; unmatched bases: 6. In germline, CDR1 is ENHRY, CDR2 SYGVKD. DNA for the CDR3: TGTGCCATCAGTGAGTCGAAGCGGGAGAGCTCAGATACGCAGTATTTT. Translated, it gives CAISESKRESSDTQYF.

V is TRBV7-3 and J is TRBJ1-5, with 9 bases matching TRBD1. The V gene end was trimmed by 5 bases and the J gene end by 5 bases; junction bases not matched to a gene: 4. CDR1 and CDR2 (germline): SGHTA, FQGTGA. The length of the CDR3 is 14 residues. CDR3 sequence reads: CASSLTGGDQPQHF. DNA for the CDR3: TGTGCCAGCAGCCTGACAGGGGGGGATCAGCCCCAGCATTTT. Full variable domain (missing parts from reference TRBV7-3 and TRBJ1-5): GAGVSQTPSNKVTEKGKYVELRCDPISGHTALYWYRQSLGQGPEFLIYFQGTGAADDSGLPNDRFFAVRPEGSVSTLKIQRTERGDSAVYLCASSLTGGDQPQHFGDGTRLSIL.

The chain uses TRBV7-2 and TRBJ2-7; 9 nucleotides agree with TRBD1. This CDR3 spans 14 amino acids. The junction had 10 bases not matched to a gene; V was cut back by 6 bases and J by 7 bases. Germline V CDR1 and CDR2: SGHTA, FQGNSA. The CDR3 coding sequence is TGTGCCAGCAGTAAGGACAGGGGAAGCGGAGAGCAGTACTTC. Its translation: CASSKDRGSGEQYF.

The chain carries TRBV18 and TRBJ1-2; TRBD1 aligns across 7 bases. The CDR3 is made up of 14 amino acids. The germline V gene has CDR1 KGHSH and CDR2 LQKENI. Trimming at V came to 2 bases and at J to 3 bases, leaving 3 bases not matched to a gene. The chain's CDR3 is CASSPTGQDYGYTF. The CDR3 coding sequence is TGTGCCAGCTCACCAACCGGACAGGACTATGGCTACACCTTC.